The next 6 T cell receptor beta chains were all read from a single sample in a study of T-cell reconstitution after alpha-beta-depleted transplantation in children. Library preparation (for TCRbeta) was performed with unique molecular identifiers. TCRdb called the PCR reads again in MiXCR, with one record for every CDR3 protein. Of 150,000 to 200,000 distinct CDR3 sequences listed, roughly 11% were seen once; the top ten hold about 13%. The material was PBMCs, obtained before TCRalphabeta/CD19-depleted stem cell transplant. These receptors came from a boy between 2 and 10 years old with acute myeloid leukemia, due to receive a stem cell transplant.

This clonotype appeared many times. The rearrangement links TRBV5-1 to TRBJ2-7, with 12 bases that match TRBD2. The germline gives CDR1 SGHRS, CDR2 YFSETQ. V dropped 3 bases and J dropped 0; count of bases not matched to a gene: 4. The CDR3 loop spans 16 amino acids. CDR3 in amino acids: CASSSQTSGSSYEQYF. DNA of the CDR3: TGCGCCAGCAGCTCTCAGACTAGCGGGAGCTCCTACGAGCAGTACTTC.

This clonotype was seen repeatedly, ten times or more. The chain joins TRBV6-1 to TRBJ2-7; 8 nucleotides match TRBD2. V dropped 5 bases and J dropped 4; count of bases not matched to a gene: 7. The CDR3 covers 14 residues. CDR1 is MNHNS and CDR2 is SASEGT in the germline V gene. CDR3 sequence reads: CASSHLAGEYEQYF. The CDR3 nucleotides are TGTGCCAGCAGTCATCTAGCGGGCGAATACGAGCAGTACTTC.

This clonotype was seen repeatedly, ten times or more. This chain links TRBV11-2 with TRBJ2-7, with 8 bases lining up with TRBD1. The germline V gene encodes CDR1 SGHAT and CDR2 FQNNGV. The CDR3 runs to 18 residues. The junction had 12 bases not matched to a gene; V was cut back by 0 bases and J by 2 bases. The chain's CDR3 is CASSLDRVSQGATYEQYV. CDR3 DNA: TGTGCCAGCAGCTTAGATCGAGTTTCCCAGGGGGCCACCTACGAGCAGTACGTC.

Turning to this clonotype: A much larger clone is a single base away; this may be a read error. This sequence joins TRBV5-1 and TRBJ2-5; the D gene is possibly TRBD1 (6 bases). CDR3 size: 15 residues. Per germline, CDR1 SGHRS and CDR2 YFSETQ. CDR3 sequence: CASRLTMTGLETQCF. In nucleotides, the CDR3 is TGCGCCAGCAGACTGACCATGACAGGTCTCGAGACCCAGTGCTTC.

This clonotype was found once. One base away lies a much larger clone, so this may be a sequencing read error. Likely a read error: the CDR3 ends without its conserved phenylalanine or tryptophan. J is TRBJ2-1 and V is TRBV28, with a weak D call TRBD2 (5 bases). CDR1 is MDHEN, CDR2 SYDVKM, per germline. The CDR3 runs to 14 residues. CDR3 sequence reads: CASSLWDSDNEQFI. As DNA, the CDR3 is TGTGCCAGCAGTTTATGGGACTCCGACAATGAGCAGTTCATC.

V gene TRBV6-1 combines with J gene TRBJ2-5; 9 nucleotides line up with TRBD2. This CDR3 comprises 13 residues. V lost 6 bases, J lost 5 bases, and 4 bases stayed unmatched. Looked up from germline, CDR1 is MNHNS and CDR2 is SASEGT. For the CDR3, the DNA is TGTGCCAGCAGGGACGGACTAGCGGAGACCCAGTACTTC. This sequence encodes CASRDGLAETQYF.